Listed below are T cell receptor beta chains from one sample, sequenced in a study of blood T cells in healthy people across ages. In TCRdb, the 5' RACE reads were re-called with MiXCR into one record per CDR3 protein. The top ten clones hold 2% to 2.5% of a sample with about 2 million distinct CDR3 sequences, around 48% of them seen once. Sequencing input: blood. The receptors stem from a woman aged 35 to 49 in good health. Both conserved end residues are part of each CDR3. The D gene is left open where the match is weak. Expanded clones get a size class; other rows say once, few or many, or leave the size out.

D gene | clone size | J gene | V gene | CDR3 protein | CDR3 DNA
TRBD1 | once | TRBJ2-7 | TRBV27 | CATRTGGYNEQYF | TGTGCCACACGGACAGGGGGTTACAATGAGCAGTACTTC
TRBD2 | . | TRBJ2-5 | TRBV6-1 | CASRLAGGLETQYF | TGTGCCAGTCGACTAGCGGGGGGCCTCGAGACCCAGTACTTC
. | . | TRBJ2-3 | TRBV21-1 | CASSTRDQGTDTQYF | TGTGCCAGCAGCACCCGGGATCAGGGCACAGATACGCAGTATTTT
. | . | TRBJ2-7 | TRBV6-2/TRBV6-3 | CASSTRGGGYEQYF | TGTGCCAGCAGTACCCGAGGAGGGGGCTACGAGCAGTACTTC
. | . | TRBJ2-7 | TRBV5-5 | CASSREGQNYEQYF | TGTGCCAGCAGCCGCGAAGGACAGAACTACGAGCAGTACTTC
. | . | TRBJ1-2 | TRBV7-2 | CASSLGSGQKYGYTF | TGTGCCAGCAGCTTAGGCTCGGGACAAAAATATGGCTACACCTTC
. | . | TRBJ2-2 | TRBV7-2 | CASSLVQGNTGELFF | TGTGCCAGCAGCTTAGTGCAAGGGAACACCGGGGAGCTGTTTTTT
. | . | TRBJ1-2 | TRBV7-2 | CASSLALPQGSYGYTF | TGTGCCAGCAGCTTAGCTTTACCGCAGGGATCCTATGGCTACACCTTC
TRBD2 | . | TRBJ2-5 | TRBV20-1 | CCASDAGGLQETQYF | TGCTGTGCTAGTGACGCGGGGGGACTTCAAGAGACCCAGTACTTC
TRBD2 | . | TRBJ2-4 | TRBV7-2 | CASSWTTSGLGLAKNIQYF | TGTGCCAGCAGTTGGACGACTAGCGGGTTAGGCCTAGCCAAAAACATTCAGTACTTC
TRBD2 | . | TRBJ2-1 | TRBV20-1 | CSARDPSGHSSYNEQFF | TGCAGTGCTAGAGACCCTAGCGGGCACAGCTCCTACAATGAGCAGTTCTTC
TRBD1 | few | TRBJ2-7 | TRBV5-1 | CASSGKSGQVTYEQYF | TGCGCCAGCAGCGGCAAAAGCGGACAGGTTACCTACGAGCAGTACTTC
. | . | TRBJ2-5 | TRBV7-2 | CASSSGVDGVVRETQYF | TGTGCCAGCAGCTCCGGTGTGGACGGGGTTGTACGAGAGACCCAGTACTTC
TRBD1 | . | TRBJ2-5 | TRBV20-1 | CRAPGTVIYNEQYF | TGCAGGGCCCCCGGGACAGTCATATACAATGAGCAGTACTTC
. | . | TRBJ1-1 | TRBV3-1 | CASSRSDTEAFF | TGTGCCAGCAGCAGGTCGGACACTGAAGCTTTCTTT
. | few | TRBJ1-1 | TRBV20-1 | CSAPSVLLGAEAFF | TGCAGTGCTCCCTCGGTCCTTCTTGGGGCTGAAGCTTTCTTT
. | . | TRBJ1-2 | TRBV3-1 | CASSQPTGPYGYTF | TGTGCCAGCAGCCAACCTACAGGGCCCTATGGCTACACCTTC
TRBD1 | . | TRBJ2-7 | TRBV29-1 | CSVGQGLAEQYF | TGCAGCGTCGGACAGGGGTTGGCCGAGCAGTACTTC
. | . | TRBJ1-6 | TRBV4-1 | CASRSGPIAGDSPLHF | TGCGCCAGCAGGTCGGGACCTATCGCCGGGGATTCACCCCTCCACTTT
. | . | TRBJ2-4 | TRBV7-2 | CASSLFPKTNIQYF | TGTGCCAGCAGCTTATTCCCCAAGACCAACATTCAGTACTTC
TRBD1 | few | TRBJ1-2 | TRBV4-3 | CASSPRDSLYGYTF | TGCGCCAGCAGCCCTCGGGACAGCCTCTATGGCTACACCTTC
. | few | TRBJ1-2 | TRBV3-1 | CASSQVGGASYTF | TGTGCCAGCAGCCAAGTCGGAGGGGCGAGCTACACCTTC
. | . | TRBJ2-3 | TRBV7-2 | CASSLREGIDTQYF | TGTGCCAGCAGCTTACGGGAAGGGATTGATACGCAGTATTTT
TRBD1 | . | TRBJ1-5 | TRBV6-1 | CASRDPQGYSNQPQHF | TGTGCCAGCAGGGATCCACAGGGGTATAGCAATCAGCCCCAGCATTTT
. | . | TRBJ2-4 | TRBV2 | CASSAQGVSKNIQYF | TGTGCCAGCAGCGCACAGGGTGTATCCAAAAACATTCAGTACTTC
TRBD2 | once | TRBJ2-1 | TRBV12-3/TRBV12-4 | CASSYILGGAYHNEQFF | TGTGCCAGCAGTTATATACTCGGGGGGGCCTACCACAATGAGCAGTTCTTC
. | . | TRBJ2-2 | TRBV4-1 | CASSQGTFTGELFF | TGCGCCAGCAGCCAAGGGACGTTCACCGGGGAGCTGTTTTTT
. | . | TRBJ1-2 | TRBV14 | CASSPPPRKEYGYTF | TGTGCCAGCAGCCCTCCGCCCCGGAAAGAGTATGGCTACACCTTC
. | . | TRBJ2-7 | TRBV11-2 | CASTSPAETHFEQYF | TGTGCCAGCACCTCCCCTGCGGAGACTCATTTCGAGCAGTACTTT
. | . | TRBJ2-7 | TRBV24-1 | CATSQAGEQYF | TGTGCCACCAGCCAGGCGGGGGAGCAGTACTTC
. | once | TRBJ2-1 | TRBV12-3/TRBV12-4 | CARGGYRAPNEQFF | TGTGCCAGGGGGGGTTACAGGGCCCCCAATGAGCAGTTCTTC
TRBD1 | . | TRBJ2-1 | TRBV12-3/TRBV12-4 | CASSLSHGTVQSNEQFF | TGTGCCAGCAGTCTATCCCACGGGACAGTCCAGTCCAATGAGCAGTTCTTC
. | few | TRBJ2-6 | TRBV9 | CASSVRDSGANVLTF | TGTGCCAGCAGCGTAAGAGACTCTGGGGCCAACGTCCTGACTTTC
. | few | TRBJ2-7 | TRBV11-2 | CASSLVRASSYNEQYF | TGTGCCAGCAGCTTAGTTCGGGCGAGCTCCTACAATGAGCAGTACTTC
. | few | TRBJ2-5 | TRBV6-6 | CASSYSRQPGTQETQYF | TGTGCCAGCAGTTACTCGAGGCAGCCCGGAACCCAAGAGACCCAGTACTTC
. | . | TRBJ2-5 | TRBV9 | CASSVAQGPETQYF | TGTGCCAGCAGCGTAGCCCAGGGGCCGGAGACCCAGTACTTC
TRBD1 | . | TRBJ2-7 | TRBV12-3/TRBV12-4 | CASSEQGFGEQYF | TGTGCCAGCAGTGAACAGGGGTTCGGCGAGCAGTACTTC
. | . | TRBJ2-1 | TRBV9 | CASSVGNLGAYNEQFF | TGTGCCAGCAGCGTAGGCAACCTTGGGGCCTACAATGAGCAGTTCTTC